Below, one TCR beta chain is given with its context. Antigen unknown. This record belongs to a study of T cell responses to AZD1222 COVID-19 vaccine. Study observations and caveats: Breadth and depth of Spike-specific TCRs rose after two AZD1222 doses. Seropositive at baseline were only a handful of AZD1222 recipients. Donor demographics were predominantly white British with a female majority; clonal diversity may be underestimated. There were repertoire samples only from the period after the peak T cell response.

V shed 5 bases and J 6 bases; nucleotides not matched to a gene: 6. This CDR3 region has 14 residues. CDR1 and CDR2 from the germline V gene are SGHRS and YFSETQ. The protocol was immunoSEQ multiplex PCR, while the TCRdb copy is restricted to in-frame clones and leaves out a portion. The sample comprises 200,000 to 250,000 clones, around 94% of which are singletons, and approximately 1.5% rests with the top ten. This specimen consisted of peripheral blood, obtained 28 days after the second dose of the MenACWY control vaccine. This TCR came from an adult who received the MenACWY meningococcal vaccine as a control. This sequence joins TRBV5-1 and TRBJ2-7; 12 bases are a match to TRBD1. CDR3 in DNA: TGCGCCAGCAGGGGGGGACAGGGGGCCCGCGAGCAGTACTTC. Protein product: CASRGGQGAREQYF.